These 8 T cell receptor beta chains originate from one sample sequenced in a study of T cell repertoires in cytomegalovirus infection. In TCRdb, the reads were re-called with MiXCR into one record per CDR3 protein. The table shows around 740,000 distinct CDR3 sequences, with 35% occurring only once. Sequences were obtained from PBMCs. Receptor source: a human donor in good health (CMV status not recorded). Some clones in this sample may be carry-over from other donors' samples.

This clonotype was picked up many times. The CDR3 protein is CAISEPLAGGVSYNEQFF. CDR3 sequence (DNA): TGTGCCATCAGTGAGCCCTTAGCGGGAGGGGTCTCCTACAATGAGCAGTTCTTC. The chain employs TRBV10-3 and TRBJ2-1; 11 bases line up with TRBD2. Germline loops: CDR1 ENHRY, CDR2 SYGVKD. The CDR3 length is 18 residues. V shed 2 bases and J 0 bases; nucleotides not matched to a gene: 6.

This clonotype has just a few counts. This chain links TRBV6-1 with TRBJ1-5, with 7 bases aligning to TRBD1. From germline, CDR1 is MNHNS and CDR2 SASEGT. After removal of 4 bases from V and 4 bases from J, the junction contained 7 bases not matched to a gene. The CDR3 is 15 amino acids. CDR3 nucleotide sequence: TGTGCCAGCAGTGGGCCGGGACAGCCAAATCAGCCCCAGCATTTT. Protein product: CASSGPGQPNQPQHF.

This clonotype was seen repeatedly, ten times or more. The chain links TRBV7-2 to TRBJ2-2; 9 nucleotides line up with TRBD1. With V trimmed by 5 bases and J by 7 bases, 11 bases remained unmatched. This CDR3 is 16 amino acids long. Germline V gene sequence: CDR1 SGHTA, CDR2 FQGNSA. CDR3 sequence (DNA): TGTGCCAGCAGCCAACGGACAGGGGACCGTGGCGGGGAGCTGTTTTTT. This sequence encodes CASSQRTGDRGGELFF.

This clonotype was seen more than once but under ten times. The genes are TRBV6-5 and TRBJ1-1; TRBD1 matches at 7 bases. This CDR3 contains 14 residues. After removal of 0 bases from V and 4 bases from J, the junction contained 2 bases not matched to a gene. The germline CDR1 and CDR2 sequences are MNHEY and SVGAGI. In DNA, the CDR3 is TGTGCCAGCAGTTACTCACAGGGGATCACTGAAGCTTTCTTT. Amino acid sequence: CASSYSQGITEAFF.

DNA for the CDR3: TGCAGCGTTGGGGGGACAGGGGCCGCCGGGGAGCTGTTTTTT. It encodes CSVGGTGAAGELFF. This chain joins TRBV29-1 and TRBJ2-2; 10 bases are shared with TRBD1. With 4 bases clipped from V and 6 bases from J, the junction kept 5 bases outside the gene matches. The CDR3 length is 14 residues. Germline V CDR1 and CDR2: SQVTM, ANQGSEA.

In regard to this clonotype: A much larger clone sits a single nucleotide away, making a read error possible. This rearrangement joins TRBV7-9 to TRBJ1-5, with 8 positions matching TRBD1. CDR1 and CDR2 from the germline V gene are SEHNR and FQNEAQ (reference sequence). The CDR3 contains 14 residues. The V segment lost 3 bases and the J segment 7 bases; nucleotides outside the gene matches: 5. The CDR3 region has the DNA TGTGCCAGCAGCTTGTCAGGGGGCGAACAGCCCCAGCATTTT. This translates into CASSLSGGEQPQHF.

The rearrangement joins TRBV5-4 to TRBJ2-7; 11 nucleotides match TRBD2. The CDR3 is 16 amino acids. Trimming cost V 3 bases and J 0 bases; bases outside gene matches: 5. From germline, CDR1 is SGHNT and CDR2 YYREEE (reference sequence). The CDR3 loop reads CASSSPSGGSSYEQYF. The CDR3 nucleotides read TGTGCCAGCAGCTCGCCTAGCGGGGGGTCCTCCTACGAGCAGTACTTC.

About this clonotype itself: A much bigger clone sits one base away, suggesting this may be a read error. The V and J genes are TRBV7-2 and TRBJ2-1, with D possibly being TRBD2 (6 bases). Germline V gene sequence: CDR1 SGHTA, CDR2 FQGNSA. V shed 5 bases and J shed 9 bases, with 11 bases lying between them. The length of the CDR3 is 12 residues. CDR3 residues: CTSSRGGVEQFF. CDR3 nucleotide sequence: TGTACCAGCAGCCGTGGAGGGGTTGAGCAGTTCTTC. The whole variable domain, filled in from reference TRBV7-2 and TRBJ2-1, reads GAGVSQSPSNKVTEKGKDVELRCDPISGHTALYWYRQSLGQGLEFLIYFQGNSAPDKSGLPSDRFSAERTGGSVSTLTIQRTQQEDSAVYLCTSSRGGVEQFFGPGTRLTVL.